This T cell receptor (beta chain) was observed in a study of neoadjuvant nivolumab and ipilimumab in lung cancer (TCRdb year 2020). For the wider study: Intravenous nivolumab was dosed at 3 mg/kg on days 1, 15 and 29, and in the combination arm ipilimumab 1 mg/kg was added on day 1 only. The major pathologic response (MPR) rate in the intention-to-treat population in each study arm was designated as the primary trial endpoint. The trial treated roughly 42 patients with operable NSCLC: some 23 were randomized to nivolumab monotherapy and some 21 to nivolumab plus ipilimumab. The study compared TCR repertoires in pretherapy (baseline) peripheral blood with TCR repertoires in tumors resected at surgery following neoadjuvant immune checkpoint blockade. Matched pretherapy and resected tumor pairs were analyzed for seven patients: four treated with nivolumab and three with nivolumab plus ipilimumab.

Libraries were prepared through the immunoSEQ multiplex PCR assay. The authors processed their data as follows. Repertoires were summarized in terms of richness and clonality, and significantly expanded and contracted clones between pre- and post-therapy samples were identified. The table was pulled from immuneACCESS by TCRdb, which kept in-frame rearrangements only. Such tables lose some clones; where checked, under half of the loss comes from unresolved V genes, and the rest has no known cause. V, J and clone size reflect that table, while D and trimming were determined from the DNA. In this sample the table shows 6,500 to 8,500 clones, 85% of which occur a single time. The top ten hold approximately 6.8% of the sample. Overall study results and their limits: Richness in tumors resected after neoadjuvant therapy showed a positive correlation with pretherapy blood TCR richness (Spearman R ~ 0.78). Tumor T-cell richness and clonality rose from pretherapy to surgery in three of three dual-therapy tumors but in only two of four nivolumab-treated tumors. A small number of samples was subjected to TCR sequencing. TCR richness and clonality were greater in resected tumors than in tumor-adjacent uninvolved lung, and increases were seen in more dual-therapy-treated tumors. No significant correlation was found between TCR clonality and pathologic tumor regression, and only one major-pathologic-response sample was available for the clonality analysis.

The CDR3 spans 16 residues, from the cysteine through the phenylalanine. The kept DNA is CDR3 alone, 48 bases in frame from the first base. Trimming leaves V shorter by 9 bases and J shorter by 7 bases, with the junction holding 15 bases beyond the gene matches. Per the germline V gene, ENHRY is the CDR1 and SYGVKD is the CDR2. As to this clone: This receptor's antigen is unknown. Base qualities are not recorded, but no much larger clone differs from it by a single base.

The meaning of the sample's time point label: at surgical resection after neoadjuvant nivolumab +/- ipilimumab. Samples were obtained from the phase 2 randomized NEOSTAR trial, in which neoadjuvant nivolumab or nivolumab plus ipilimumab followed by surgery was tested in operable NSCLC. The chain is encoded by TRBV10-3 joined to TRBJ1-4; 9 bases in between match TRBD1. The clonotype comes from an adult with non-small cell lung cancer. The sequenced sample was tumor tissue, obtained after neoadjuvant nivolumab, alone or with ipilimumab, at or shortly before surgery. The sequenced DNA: TGTGCCATTAAGGGACAGGGCCTTCCTCCGTTTGAAAAACTGTTTTTT. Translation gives CAIKGQGLPPFEKLFF.